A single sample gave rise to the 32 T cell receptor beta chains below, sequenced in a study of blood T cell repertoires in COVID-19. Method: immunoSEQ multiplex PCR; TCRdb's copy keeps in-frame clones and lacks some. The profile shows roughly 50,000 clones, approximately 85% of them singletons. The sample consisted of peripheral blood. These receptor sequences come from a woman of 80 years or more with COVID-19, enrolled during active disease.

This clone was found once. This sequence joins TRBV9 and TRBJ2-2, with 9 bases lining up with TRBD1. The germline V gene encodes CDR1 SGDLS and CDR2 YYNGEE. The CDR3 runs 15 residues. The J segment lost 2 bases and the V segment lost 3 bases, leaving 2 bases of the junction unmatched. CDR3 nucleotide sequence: TGTGCCAGCAGCGGGGGACAGGGTAACACCGGGGAGCTGTTTTTT. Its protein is CASSGGQGNTGELFF.

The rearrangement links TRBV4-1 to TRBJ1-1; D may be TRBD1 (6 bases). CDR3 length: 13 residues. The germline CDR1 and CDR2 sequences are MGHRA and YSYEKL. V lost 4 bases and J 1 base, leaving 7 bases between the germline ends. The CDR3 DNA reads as TGCGCCAGCAGCCCGACAGGGAACACTGAAGCTTTCTTT. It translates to CASSPTGNTEAFF.

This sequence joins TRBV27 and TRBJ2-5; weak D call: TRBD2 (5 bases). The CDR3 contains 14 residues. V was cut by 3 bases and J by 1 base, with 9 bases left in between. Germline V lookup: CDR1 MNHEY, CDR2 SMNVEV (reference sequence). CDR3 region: CASSLKSGQETQYF. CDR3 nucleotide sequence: TGTGCCAGCAGTTTGAAGAGCGGCCAAGAGACCCAGTACTTC.

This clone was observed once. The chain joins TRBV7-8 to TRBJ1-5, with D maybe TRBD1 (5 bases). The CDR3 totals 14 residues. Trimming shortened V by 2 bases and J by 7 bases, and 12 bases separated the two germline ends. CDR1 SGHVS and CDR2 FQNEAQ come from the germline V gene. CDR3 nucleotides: TGTGCCAGCAGCTTACGCTGGGCAGGGCAGCCCCAGCATTTT. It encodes CASSLRWAGQPQHF.

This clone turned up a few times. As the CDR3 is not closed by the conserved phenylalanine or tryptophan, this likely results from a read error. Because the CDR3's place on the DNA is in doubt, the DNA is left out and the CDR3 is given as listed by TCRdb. The CDR3 region is CSAPPSPL. The genes are TRBV20-1 and TRBJ1-2. The CDR3 contains 8 residues when both ends are counted. Germline V gene lookup returns CDR1 DFQATT and CDR2 SNEGSKA (reference sequence).

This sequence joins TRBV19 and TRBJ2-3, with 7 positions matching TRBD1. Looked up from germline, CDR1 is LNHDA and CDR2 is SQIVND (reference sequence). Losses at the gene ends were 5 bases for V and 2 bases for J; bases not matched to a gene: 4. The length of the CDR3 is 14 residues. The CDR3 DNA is TGTGCCAGTAGTCCGACAGGGAACACAGATACGCAGTATTTT. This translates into CASSPTGNTDTQYF. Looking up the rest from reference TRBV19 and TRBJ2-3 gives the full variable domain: DGGITQSPKYLFRKEGQNVTLSCEQNLNHDAMYWYRQDPGQGLRLIYYSQIVNDFQKGDIAEGYSVSREKKESFPLTVTSAQKNPTAFYLCASSPTGNTDTQYFGPGTRLTVL.

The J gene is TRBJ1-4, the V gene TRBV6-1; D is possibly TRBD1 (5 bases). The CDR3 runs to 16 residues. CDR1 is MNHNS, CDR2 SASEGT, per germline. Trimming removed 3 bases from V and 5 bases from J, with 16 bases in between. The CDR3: CASSEWGGTANEKLFF. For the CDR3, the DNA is TGTGCCAGCAGTGAGTGGGGCGGGACGGCGAATGAAAAACTGTTTTTT.

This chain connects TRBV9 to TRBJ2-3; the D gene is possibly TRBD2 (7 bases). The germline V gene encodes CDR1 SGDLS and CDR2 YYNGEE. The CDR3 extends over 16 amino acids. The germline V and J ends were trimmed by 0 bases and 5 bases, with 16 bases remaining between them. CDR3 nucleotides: TGTGCCAGCAGCGTAGCCCCGGGGGGCACTCGAGATACGCAGTATTTT. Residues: CASSVAPGGTRDTQYF.

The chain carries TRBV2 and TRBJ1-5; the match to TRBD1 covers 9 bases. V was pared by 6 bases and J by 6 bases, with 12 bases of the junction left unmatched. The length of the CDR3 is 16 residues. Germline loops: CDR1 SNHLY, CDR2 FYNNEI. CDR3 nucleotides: TGTGCCAGCAGCCGCAATGGACAGGGGATAGGTCAGCCCCAGCATTTT. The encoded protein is CASSRNGQGIGQPQHF.

The CDR3 DNA follows: TGTGCCACCAGCAGAGACCAGACAGGGCTCTCCTACGAGCAGTACTTC. It is translated as CATSRDQTGLSYEQYF. The chain has TRBV15 and TRBJ2-7, with 7 bases matching TRBD1. The CDR3 extends over 16 amino acids. Trimming cost V 0 bases and J 0 bases; bases outside gene matches: 5. Germline assignment: CDR1 LNHNV and CDR2 YYDKDF (reference sequence).

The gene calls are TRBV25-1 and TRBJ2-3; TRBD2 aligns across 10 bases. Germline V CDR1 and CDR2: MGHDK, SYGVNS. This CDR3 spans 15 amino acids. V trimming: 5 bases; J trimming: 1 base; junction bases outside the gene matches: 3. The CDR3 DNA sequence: TGTGCCAGCAGTATCGGGACTAGCGGCACAGATACGCAGTATTTT. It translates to CASSIGTSGTDTQYF.

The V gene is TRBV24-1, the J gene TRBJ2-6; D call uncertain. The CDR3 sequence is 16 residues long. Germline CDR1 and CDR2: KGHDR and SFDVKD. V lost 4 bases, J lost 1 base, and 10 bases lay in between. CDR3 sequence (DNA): TGTGCCACCAGTGACCCGACACCGTCTGGGGCCAACGTCCTGACTTTC. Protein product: CATSDPTPSGANVLTF.

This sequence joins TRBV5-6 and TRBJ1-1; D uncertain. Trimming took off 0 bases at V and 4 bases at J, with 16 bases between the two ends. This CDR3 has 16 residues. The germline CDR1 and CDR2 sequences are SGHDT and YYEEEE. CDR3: CASSLVGRRGFTEAFF. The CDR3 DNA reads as TGTGCCAGCAGCTTGGTGGGGAGGAGAGGGTTCACTGAAGCTTTCTTT.

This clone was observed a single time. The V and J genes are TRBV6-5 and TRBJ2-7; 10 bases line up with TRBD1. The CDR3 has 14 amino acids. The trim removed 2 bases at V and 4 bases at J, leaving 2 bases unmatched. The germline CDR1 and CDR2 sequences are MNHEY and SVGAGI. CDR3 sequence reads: CASSYPGQGYEQYF. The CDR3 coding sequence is TGTGCCAGCAGTTACCCGGGACAGGGGTACGAGCAGTACTTC.

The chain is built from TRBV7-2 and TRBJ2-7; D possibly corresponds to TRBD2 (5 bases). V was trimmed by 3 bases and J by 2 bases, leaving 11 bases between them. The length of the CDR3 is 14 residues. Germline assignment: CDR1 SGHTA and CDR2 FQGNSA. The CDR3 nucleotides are TGTGCCAGCAGCTTTGGGAGAGGACCCTACGAGCAGTACTTC. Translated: CASSFGRGPYEQYF.

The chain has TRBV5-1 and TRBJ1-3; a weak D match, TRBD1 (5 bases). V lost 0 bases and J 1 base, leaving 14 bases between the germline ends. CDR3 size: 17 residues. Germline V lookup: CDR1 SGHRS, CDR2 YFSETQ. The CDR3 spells CASSLELTAGSGNTIYF. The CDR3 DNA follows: TGCGCCAGCAGCTTGGAACTGACAGCGGGTTCTGGAAACACCATATATTTT.

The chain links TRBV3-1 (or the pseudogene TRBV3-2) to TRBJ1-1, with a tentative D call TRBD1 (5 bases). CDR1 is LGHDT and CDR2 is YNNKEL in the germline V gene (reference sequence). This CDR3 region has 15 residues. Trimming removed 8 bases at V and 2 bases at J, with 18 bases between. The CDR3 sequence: CASVPGGTFNTEAFF. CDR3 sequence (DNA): TGTGCCAGCGTGCCCGGGGGGACTTTCAACACTGAAGCTTTCTTT.

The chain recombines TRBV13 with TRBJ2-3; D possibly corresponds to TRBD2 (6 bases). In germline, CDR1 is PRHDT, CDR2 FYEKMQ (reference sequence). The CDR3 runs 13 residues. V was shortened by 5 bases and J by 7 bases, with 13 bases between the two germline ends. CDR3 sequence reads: CASSPRDSYTQYF. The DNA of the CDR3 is TGTGCCAGCAGCCCCCGGGACTCCTATACGCAGTATTTT.

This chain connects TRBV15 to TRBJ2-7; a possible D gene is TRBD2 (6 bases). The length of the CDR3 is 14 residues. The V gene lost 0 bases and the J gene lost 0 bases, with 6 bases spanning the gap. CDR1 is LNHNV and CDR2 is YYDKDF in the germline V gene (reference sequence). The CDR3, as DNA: TGTGCCACCAGCAGAGAGGGGGGCTCCTACGAGCAGTACTTC. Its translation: CATSREGGSYEQYF.

The CDR3 protein is CASSLGTLAVIHTDTQYF. The CDR3 DNA is TGTGCCAGCAGCCTAGGAACCCTAGCGGTAATTCACACAGATACGCAGTATTTT. The chain has TRBV27 and TRBJ2-3, with TRBD2 identical over 7 bases. The germline V gene encodes CDR1 MNHEY and CDR2 SMNVEV (reference sequence). J was trimmed by 2 bases and V by 6 bases; bases with no gene match: 17. The CDR3 consists of 18 residues.

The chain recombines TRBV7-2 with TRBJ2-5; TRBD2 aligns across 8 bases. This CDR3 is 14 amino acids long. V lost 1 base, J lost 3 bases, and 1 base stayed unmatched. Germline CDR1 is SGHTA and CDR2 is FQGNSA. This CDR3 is CASSLVSGEETQYF. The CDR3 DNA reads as TGTGCCAGCAGCTTAGTTAGCGGGGAAGAGACCCAGTACTTC.

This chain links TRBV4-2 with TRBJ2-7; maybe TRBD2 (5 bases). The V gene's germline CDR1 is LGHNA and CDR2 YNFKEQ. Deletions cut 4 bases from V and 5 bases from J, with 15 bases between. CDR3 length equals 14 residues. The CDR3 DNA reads TGTGCCAGCAGCCGAAGCGTCTCCGGGGACGAGCAGTACTTC. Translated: CASSRSVSGDEQYF.

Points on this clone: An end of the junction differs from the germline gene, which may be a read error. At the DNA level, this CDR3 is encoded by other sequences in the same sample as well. CDR3 in DNA: TGCGCCAGTAGTATGGGAGAGGTCCCTTATGGCTACACCTTC. Protein sequence: CASSMGEVPYGYTF. The chain combines TRBV19 with TRBJ1-2, with D unclear. The germline V gene has CDR1 LNHDA and CDR2 SQIVND (reference sequence). The CDR3 length is 14 residues.

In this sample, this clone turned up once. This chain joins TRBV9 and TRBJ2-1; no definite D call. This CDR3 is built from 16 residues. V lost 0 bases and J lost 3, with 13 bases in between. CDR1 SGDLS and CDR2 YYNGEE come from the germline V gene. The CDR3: CASSVEWRSYYNEQFF. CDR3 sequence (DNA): TGTGCCAGCAGCGTAGAATGGCGGAGCTACTACAATGAGCAGTTCTTC.

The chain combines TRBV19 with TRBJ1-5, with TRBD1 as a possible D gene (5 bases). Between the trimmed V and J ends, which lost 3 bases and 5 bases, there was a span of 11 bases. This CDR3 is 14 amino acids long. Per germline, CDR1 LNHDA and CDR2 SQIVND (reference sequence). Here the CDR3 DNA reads TGTGCCAGTAGTATCTTCGGGGGGTATCAGCCCCAGCATTTT. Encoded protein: CASSIFGGYQPQHF. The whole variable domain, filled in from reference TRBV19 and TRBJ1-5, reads DGGITQSPKYLFRKEGQNVTLSCEQNLNHDAMYWYRQDPGQGLRLIYYSQIVNDFQKGDIAEGYSVSREKKESFPLTVTSAQKNPTAFYLCASSIFGGYQPQHFGDGTRLSIL.

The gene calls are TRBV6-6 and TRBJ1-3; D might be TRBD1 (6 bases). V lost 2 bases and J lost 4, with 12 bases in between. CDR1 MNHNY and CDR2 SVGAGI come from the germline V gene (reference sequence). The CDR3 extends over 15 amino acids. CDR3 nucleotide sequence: TGTGCCAGCAGTTACCCGAACAGGGCCGGAAACACCATATATTTT. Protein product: CASSYPNRAGNTIYF.

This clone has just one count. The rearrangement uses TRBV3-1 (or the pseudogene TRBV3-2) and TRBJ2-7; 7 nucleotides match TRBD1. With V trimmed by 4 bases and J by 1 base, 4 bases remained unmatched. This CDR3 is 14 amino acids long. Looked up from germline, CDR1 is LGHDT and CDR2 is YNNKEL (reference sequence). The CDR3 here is CASSRQTGSYEQYF. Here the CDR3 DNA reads TGTGCCAGCAGCCGTCAGACAGGGTCCTACGAGCAGTACTTC.

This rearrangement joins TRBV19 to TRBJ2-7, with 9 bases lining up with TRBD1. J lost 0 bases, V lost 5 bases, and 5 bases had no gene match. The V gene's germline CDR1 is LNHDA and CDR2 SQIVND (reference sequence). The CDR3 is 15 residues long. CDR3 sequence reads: CASSPLGQGSYEQYF. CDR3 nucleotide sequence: TGTGCCAGTAGTCCCCTGGGACAGGGCTCCTACGAGCAGTACTTC.

The CDR3 sequence: CASSQDSAGDYGYTF. The CDR3, as DNA: TGTGCCAGCAGCCAAGATTCTGCGGGGGACTATGGCTACACCTTC. This chain uses TRBV4-2 with TRBJ1-2; possible D gene TRBD1, 5 bases. Germline V gene sequence: CDR1 LGHNA, CDR2 YNFKEQ. The CDR3 sequence is 15 residues long. With 0 bases removed from V and 3 bases from J, the gap between germline ends came to 11 bases.

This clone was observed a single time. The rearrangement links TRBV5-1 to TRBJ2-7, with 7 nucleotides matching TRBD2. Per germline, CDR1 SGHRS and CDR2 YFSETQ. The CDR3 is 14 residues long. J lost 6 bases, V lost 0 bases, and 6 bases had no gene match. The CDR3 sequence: CASSLASGTGEQYF. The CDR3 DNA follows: TGCGCCAGCAGCTTGGCCAGCGGGACGGGCGAGCAGTACTTC.

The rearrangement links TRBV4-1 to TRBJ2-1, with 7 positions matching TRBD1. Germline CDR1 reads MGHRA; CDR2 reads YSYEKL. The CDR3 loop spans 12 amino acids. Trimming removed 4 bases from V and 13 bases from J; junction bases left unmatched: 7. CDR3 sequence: CASSLVRDRQFF. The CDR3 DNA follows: TGCGCCAGCAGCCTAGTCCGGGACAGACAGTTCTTC.

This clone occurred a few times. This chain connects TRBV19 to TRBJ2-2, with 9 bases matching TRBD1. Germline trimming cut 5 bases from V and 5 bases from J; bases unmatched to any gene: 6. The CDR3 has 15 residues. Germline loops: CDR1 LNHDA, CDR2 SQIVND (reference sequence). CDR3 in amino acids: CASSSGTGWTGELFF. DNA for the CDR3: TGTGCCAGTAGTTCCGGGACAGGGTGGACCGGGGAGCTGTTTTTT. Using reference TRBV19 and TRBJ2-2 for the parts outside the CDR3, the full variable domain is DGGITQSPKYLFRKEGQNVTLSCEQNLNHDAMYWYRQDPGQGLRLIYYSQIVNDFQKGDIAEGYSVSREKKESFPLTVTSAQKNPTAFYLCASSSGTGWTGELFFGEGSRLTVL.